Listed below are T cell receptor beta chains from one sample, sequenced in a study of cytomegalovirus exposure and HLA in healthy donors. TCRdb's table, derived via immunoSEQ multiplex PCR, lists solely in-frame clones and lacks some. There are fewer than 150,000 clones in the sample; around nine tenths occur only once, and less than 4.5% lies in the top ten. The sequencing sample was made of PBMCs. These TCRs come from a man between 18 and 35 years old in good health and CMV-seropositive. CDR3s include the opening cysteine and the closing phenylalanine or tryptophan. D genes are given only for firm matches. A clone size is listed for some rows: how often the clone was seen (once, few, many), or a class if it is expanded.

d_gene	v_gene	abundance	j_gene	CDR3aa	CDR3nt
NA	TRBV10-3	NA	TRBJ1-6	CAISVPGREGSPLHF	TGTGCCATCAGTGTCCCGGGACGGGAGGGTTCACCCCTCCACTTT
TRBD2	TRBV5-1	many	TRBJ2-1	CASSAYRTRWDEQFF	TGCGCCAGCAGCGCCTACCGGACTAGGTGGGATGAGCAGTTCTTC
NA	TRBV5-6	NA	TRBJ2-7	CASSLYTAYEQYF	TGTGCCAGCAGCTTGTACACAGCCTACGAGCAGTACTTC
NA	TRBV15	NA	TRBJ2-6	CATSPYSGANVLTF	TGTGCCACCAGTCCTTATAGTGGGGCCAACGTCCTGACTTTC
NA	TRBV6-1	NA	TRBJ1-2	CASRPDRDYGYTF	TGTGCCAGCAGGCCGGACAGAGACTATGGCTACACCTTC
NA	TRBV27	NA	TRBJ1-4	CASSMRQRATNEKLFF	TGTGCCAGCAGTATGCGACAGAGAGCAACTAATGAAAAACTGTTTTTT
NA	TRBV19	NA	TRBJ2-7	CASSSFPGLSSYEQYF	TGTGCCAGTTCCTCCTTTCCCGGGTTGAGCTCCTACGAGCAGTACTTC
NA	TRBV7-2	NA	TRBJ1-2	CASTFNRAGVGYTF	TGTGCCAGCACCTTCAACAGGGCGGGTGTTGGCTACACCTTC
NA	TRBV7-9	NA	TRBJ1-1	CASGSGVGGNTEAFF	TGTGCCAGCGGATCAGGGGTAGGTGGGAACACTGAAGCTTTCTTT
NA	TRBV7-2	NA	TRBJ2-7	CASSGRQAPGYEQYF	TGTGCCAGCAGCGGCAGACAGGCTCCTGGGTACGAGCAGTACTTC
TRBD1	TRBV5-8	NA	TRBJ2-5	CASRDRGRETQYF	TGTGCCAGCAGAGACAGGGGGAGAGAGACCCAGTACTTC
TRBD1	TRBV14	NA	TRBJ2-3	CASSPTTGGGTDTQYF	TGTGCCAGCAGCCCCACGACAGGGGGCGGCACAGATACGCAGTATTTT
NA	TRBV29-1	few	TRBJ1-2	CSVNRDRGYTF	TGCAGCGTTAACAGGGATAGGGGCTACACCTTC
NA	TRBV6-6	NA	TRBJ1-5	CASSYMDTDQPQHF	TGTGCCAGCAGTTACATGGACACCGATCAGCCCCAGCATTTT
NA	TRBV29-1	NA	TRBJ1-2	CSVGSSYGYTF	TGCAGCGTTGGTTCCTCGTATGGCTACACCTTC
TRBD1	TRBV10-1	NA	TRBJ1-1	CASSPRTGDTEAFF	TGCGCCAGCAGTCCAAGGACAGGAGACACTGAAGCTTTCTTT
NA	TRBV5-5	NA	TRBJ1-1	CASSWTANTEAFF	TGTGCCAGCAGCTGGACAGCGAACACTGAAGCTTTCTTT
NA	TRBV5-1	NA	TRBJ2-2	CASSLRGQDTGELFF	TGCGCCAGCAGCTTGAGGGGTCAGGACACCGGGGAGCTGTTTTTT
TRBD1	TRBV6-1	NA	TRBJ1-6	CASSEDRSPSPLHF	TGTGCCAGCAGTGAGGACAGGAGTCCCTCACCCCTCCACTTT
NA	TRBV5-1	NA	TRBJ2-5	CASSLNSWKETQYF	TGCGCCAGCAGCTTGAACAGTTGGAAAGAGACCCAGTACTTC
TRBD1	TRBV19	NA	TRBJ1-2	CASNRAGTGDYTF	TGTGCCAGTAATAGAGCCGGGACAGGGGACTACACCTTC
NA	TRBV29-1	NA	TRBJ1-1	CSVRGRASTEAFF	TGCAGCGTTCGCGGCAGGGCGAGCACTGAAGCTTTCTTT
NA	TRBV5-6	few	TRBJ1-1	CASSLYTEAFF	TGTGCCAGCAGCCTATACACTGAAGCTTTCTTT
NA	TRBV6-1	NA	TRBJ1-5	CASSEGQGLPQHF	TGTGCCAGCAGTGAAGGGCAGGGTTTGCCCCAGCATTTT
TRBD1	TRBV4-1	NA	TRBJ2-1	CASSQPDRDPWNEQFF	TGCGCCAGCAGCCAACCGGACAGGGACCCCTGGAATGAGCAGTTCTTC
TRBD2	TRBV27	NA	TRBJ2-1	CASSSGTSGDPSYNEQFF	TGTGCCAGCAGTTCCGGGACTAGCGGGGACCCCTCCTACAATGAGCAGTTCTTC
NA	TRBV5-4	once	TRBJ1-4	CASSPSGSTNEKLFF	TGTGCCAGCAGCCCCTCGGGAAGCACTAATGAAAAACTGTTTTTT
NA	TRBV4-1	NA	TRBJ1-1	CASSRYGQEAFF	TGCGCCAGCAGCCGGTACGGACAAGAAGCTTTCTTT
NA	TRBV19	NA	TRBJ2-5	CASSIARRGGETQYF	TGTGCCAGTAGTATAGCTAGGCGCGGGGGCGAGACCCAGTACTTC
TRBD1	TRBV15	NA	TRBJ1-3	CATSSRDSYYSGNTIYF	TGTGCCACCAGCAGCCGGGACAGTTATTACTCTGGAAACACCATATATTTT
NA	TRBV30	NA	TRBJ1-5	CAWSVRRNQPQHF	TGTGCCTGGAGTGTCAGAAGAAATCAGCCCCAGCATTTT
NA	TRBV6-5	NA	TRBJ1-1	CASRPQNRAQAFF	TGTGCCAGCAGGCCACAGAACAGGGCTCAAGCTTTCTTT
TRBD2	TRBV27	NA	TRBJ2-7	CASSLVLAGGSYEQYF	TGTGCCAGCAGTTTAGTTCTCGCGGGGGGCTCCTACGAGCAGTACTTC
TRBD2	TRBV6-6	NA	TRBJ2-3	CASRQRGVTDTQYF	TGTGCCAGTCGCCAGCGGGGGGTTACAGATACGCAGTATTTT
TRBD1	TRBV18	NA	TRBJ1-2	CASSHRTGGYTF	TGTGCCAGCTCACACCGGACAGGGGGCTACACCTTC
TRBD1	TRBV28	NA	TRBJ1-1	CASSPTGVYGEAFF	TGTGCCAGCAGTCCGACAGGGGTTTATGGTGAAGCTTTCTTT
NA	TRBV4-3	NA	TRBJ2-7	CASSPKEGANEQYF	TGCGCCAGCAGCCCCAAGGAGGGGGCCAACGAGCAGTACTTC
NA	TRBV27	NA	TRBJ1-3	CASSYRSSGNTIYF	TGTGCCAGCAGTTATAGGAGTTCTGGAAACACCATATATTTT
TRBD1	TRBV5-1	NA	TRBJ2-7	CASSYGQEYEQYF	TGCGCCAGCAGCTATGGACAGGAGTACGAGCAGTACTTC
NA	TRBV19	few	TRBJ2-4	CASSMRVGIQYF	TGTGCCAGTAGTATGAGGGTAGGCATTCAGTACTTC
TRBD2	TRBV6-1	NA	TRBJ2-5	CASSEGVAGGTETQYF	TGTGCCAGCAGTGAAGGGGTAGCGGGGGGTACAGAGACCCAGTACTTC
TRBD1	TRBV27	NA	TRBJ1-2	CASRSPRQGANYGYTF	TGTGCCAGCAGATCTCCTAGACAGGGAGCTAACTATGGCTACACCTTC
NA	TRBV29-1	NA	TRBJ1-2	CSVEGSGYTF	TGCAGCGTAGAGGGATCCGGCTACACCTTC
NA	TRBV4-2	NA	TRBJ1-4	CASSQDFRGENEKLFF	TGTGCCAGCAGCCAAGATTTCAGGGGAGAGAATGAAAAACTGTTTTTT
NA	TRBV6-1	NA	TRBJ1-6	CASSDSPNSPLHF	TGTGCCAGCAGCGACAGTCCGAATTCACCCCTCCACTTT
NA	TRBV7-9	NA	TRBJ2-7	CASSPPQGQGYSYEQYF	TGTGCCAGCAGCCCACCTCAAGGCCAGGGATACTCCTACGAGCAGTACTTC
TRBD1	TRBV19	NA	TRBJ1-4	CASSPGTGWGKLFF	TGTGCCAGTAGTCCAGGGACAGGGTGGGGAAAACTGTTTTTT
TRBD2	TRBV12-5	NA	TRBJ2-3	CASGMRAGQDTQYF	TGTGCTAGTGGAATGAGAGCGGGGCAAGATACGCAGTATTTT
NA	TRBV7-2	NA	TRBJ2-1	CASSLVRDNEQFF	TGTGCCAGCAGCTTAGTTCGGGACAATGAGCAGTTCTTC
TRBD1	TRBV11-2	NA	TRBJ1-2	CASSLGQYGYTF	TGTGCCAGCAGCTTGGGACAGTATGGCTACACCTTC
NA	TRBV11-2	NA	TRBJ1-2	CASSSTGSYGYTF	TGTGCCAGCAGCTCTACAGGGTCGTACGGCTACACCTTC
TRBD1	TRBV7-6	NA	TRBJ2-3	CASSSLQTGDTDTQYF	TGTGCCAGCAGCTCTCTCCAGACAGGGGACACAGATACGCAGTATTTT
TRBD1	TRBV10-1	NA	TRBJ2-1	CASSEGTGVLSEQFF	TGCGCCAGCAGTGAAGGGACAGGGGTCCTGAGTGAGCAGTTCTTC
TRBD1	TRBV2	once	TRBJ2-1	CASSYTGGIEQFF	TGTGCCAGCAGTTATACAGGGGGCATTGAGCAGTTCTTC
NA	TRBV19	NA	TRBJ1-3	CASSIRGDYSGNTIYF	TGTGCCAGTAGTATCAGAGGCGACTACTCTGGAAACACCATATATTTT
NA	TRBV10-3	NA	TRBJ2-7	CAISEERGFEQYF	TGTGCCATCAGTGAGGAGAGGGGGTTCGAGCAGTACTTC
NA	TRBV6-1	NA	TRBJ1-1	CASTSGTLMNTEAFF	TGTGCCAGCACTTCAGGGACTTTAATGAACACTGAAGCTTTCTTT